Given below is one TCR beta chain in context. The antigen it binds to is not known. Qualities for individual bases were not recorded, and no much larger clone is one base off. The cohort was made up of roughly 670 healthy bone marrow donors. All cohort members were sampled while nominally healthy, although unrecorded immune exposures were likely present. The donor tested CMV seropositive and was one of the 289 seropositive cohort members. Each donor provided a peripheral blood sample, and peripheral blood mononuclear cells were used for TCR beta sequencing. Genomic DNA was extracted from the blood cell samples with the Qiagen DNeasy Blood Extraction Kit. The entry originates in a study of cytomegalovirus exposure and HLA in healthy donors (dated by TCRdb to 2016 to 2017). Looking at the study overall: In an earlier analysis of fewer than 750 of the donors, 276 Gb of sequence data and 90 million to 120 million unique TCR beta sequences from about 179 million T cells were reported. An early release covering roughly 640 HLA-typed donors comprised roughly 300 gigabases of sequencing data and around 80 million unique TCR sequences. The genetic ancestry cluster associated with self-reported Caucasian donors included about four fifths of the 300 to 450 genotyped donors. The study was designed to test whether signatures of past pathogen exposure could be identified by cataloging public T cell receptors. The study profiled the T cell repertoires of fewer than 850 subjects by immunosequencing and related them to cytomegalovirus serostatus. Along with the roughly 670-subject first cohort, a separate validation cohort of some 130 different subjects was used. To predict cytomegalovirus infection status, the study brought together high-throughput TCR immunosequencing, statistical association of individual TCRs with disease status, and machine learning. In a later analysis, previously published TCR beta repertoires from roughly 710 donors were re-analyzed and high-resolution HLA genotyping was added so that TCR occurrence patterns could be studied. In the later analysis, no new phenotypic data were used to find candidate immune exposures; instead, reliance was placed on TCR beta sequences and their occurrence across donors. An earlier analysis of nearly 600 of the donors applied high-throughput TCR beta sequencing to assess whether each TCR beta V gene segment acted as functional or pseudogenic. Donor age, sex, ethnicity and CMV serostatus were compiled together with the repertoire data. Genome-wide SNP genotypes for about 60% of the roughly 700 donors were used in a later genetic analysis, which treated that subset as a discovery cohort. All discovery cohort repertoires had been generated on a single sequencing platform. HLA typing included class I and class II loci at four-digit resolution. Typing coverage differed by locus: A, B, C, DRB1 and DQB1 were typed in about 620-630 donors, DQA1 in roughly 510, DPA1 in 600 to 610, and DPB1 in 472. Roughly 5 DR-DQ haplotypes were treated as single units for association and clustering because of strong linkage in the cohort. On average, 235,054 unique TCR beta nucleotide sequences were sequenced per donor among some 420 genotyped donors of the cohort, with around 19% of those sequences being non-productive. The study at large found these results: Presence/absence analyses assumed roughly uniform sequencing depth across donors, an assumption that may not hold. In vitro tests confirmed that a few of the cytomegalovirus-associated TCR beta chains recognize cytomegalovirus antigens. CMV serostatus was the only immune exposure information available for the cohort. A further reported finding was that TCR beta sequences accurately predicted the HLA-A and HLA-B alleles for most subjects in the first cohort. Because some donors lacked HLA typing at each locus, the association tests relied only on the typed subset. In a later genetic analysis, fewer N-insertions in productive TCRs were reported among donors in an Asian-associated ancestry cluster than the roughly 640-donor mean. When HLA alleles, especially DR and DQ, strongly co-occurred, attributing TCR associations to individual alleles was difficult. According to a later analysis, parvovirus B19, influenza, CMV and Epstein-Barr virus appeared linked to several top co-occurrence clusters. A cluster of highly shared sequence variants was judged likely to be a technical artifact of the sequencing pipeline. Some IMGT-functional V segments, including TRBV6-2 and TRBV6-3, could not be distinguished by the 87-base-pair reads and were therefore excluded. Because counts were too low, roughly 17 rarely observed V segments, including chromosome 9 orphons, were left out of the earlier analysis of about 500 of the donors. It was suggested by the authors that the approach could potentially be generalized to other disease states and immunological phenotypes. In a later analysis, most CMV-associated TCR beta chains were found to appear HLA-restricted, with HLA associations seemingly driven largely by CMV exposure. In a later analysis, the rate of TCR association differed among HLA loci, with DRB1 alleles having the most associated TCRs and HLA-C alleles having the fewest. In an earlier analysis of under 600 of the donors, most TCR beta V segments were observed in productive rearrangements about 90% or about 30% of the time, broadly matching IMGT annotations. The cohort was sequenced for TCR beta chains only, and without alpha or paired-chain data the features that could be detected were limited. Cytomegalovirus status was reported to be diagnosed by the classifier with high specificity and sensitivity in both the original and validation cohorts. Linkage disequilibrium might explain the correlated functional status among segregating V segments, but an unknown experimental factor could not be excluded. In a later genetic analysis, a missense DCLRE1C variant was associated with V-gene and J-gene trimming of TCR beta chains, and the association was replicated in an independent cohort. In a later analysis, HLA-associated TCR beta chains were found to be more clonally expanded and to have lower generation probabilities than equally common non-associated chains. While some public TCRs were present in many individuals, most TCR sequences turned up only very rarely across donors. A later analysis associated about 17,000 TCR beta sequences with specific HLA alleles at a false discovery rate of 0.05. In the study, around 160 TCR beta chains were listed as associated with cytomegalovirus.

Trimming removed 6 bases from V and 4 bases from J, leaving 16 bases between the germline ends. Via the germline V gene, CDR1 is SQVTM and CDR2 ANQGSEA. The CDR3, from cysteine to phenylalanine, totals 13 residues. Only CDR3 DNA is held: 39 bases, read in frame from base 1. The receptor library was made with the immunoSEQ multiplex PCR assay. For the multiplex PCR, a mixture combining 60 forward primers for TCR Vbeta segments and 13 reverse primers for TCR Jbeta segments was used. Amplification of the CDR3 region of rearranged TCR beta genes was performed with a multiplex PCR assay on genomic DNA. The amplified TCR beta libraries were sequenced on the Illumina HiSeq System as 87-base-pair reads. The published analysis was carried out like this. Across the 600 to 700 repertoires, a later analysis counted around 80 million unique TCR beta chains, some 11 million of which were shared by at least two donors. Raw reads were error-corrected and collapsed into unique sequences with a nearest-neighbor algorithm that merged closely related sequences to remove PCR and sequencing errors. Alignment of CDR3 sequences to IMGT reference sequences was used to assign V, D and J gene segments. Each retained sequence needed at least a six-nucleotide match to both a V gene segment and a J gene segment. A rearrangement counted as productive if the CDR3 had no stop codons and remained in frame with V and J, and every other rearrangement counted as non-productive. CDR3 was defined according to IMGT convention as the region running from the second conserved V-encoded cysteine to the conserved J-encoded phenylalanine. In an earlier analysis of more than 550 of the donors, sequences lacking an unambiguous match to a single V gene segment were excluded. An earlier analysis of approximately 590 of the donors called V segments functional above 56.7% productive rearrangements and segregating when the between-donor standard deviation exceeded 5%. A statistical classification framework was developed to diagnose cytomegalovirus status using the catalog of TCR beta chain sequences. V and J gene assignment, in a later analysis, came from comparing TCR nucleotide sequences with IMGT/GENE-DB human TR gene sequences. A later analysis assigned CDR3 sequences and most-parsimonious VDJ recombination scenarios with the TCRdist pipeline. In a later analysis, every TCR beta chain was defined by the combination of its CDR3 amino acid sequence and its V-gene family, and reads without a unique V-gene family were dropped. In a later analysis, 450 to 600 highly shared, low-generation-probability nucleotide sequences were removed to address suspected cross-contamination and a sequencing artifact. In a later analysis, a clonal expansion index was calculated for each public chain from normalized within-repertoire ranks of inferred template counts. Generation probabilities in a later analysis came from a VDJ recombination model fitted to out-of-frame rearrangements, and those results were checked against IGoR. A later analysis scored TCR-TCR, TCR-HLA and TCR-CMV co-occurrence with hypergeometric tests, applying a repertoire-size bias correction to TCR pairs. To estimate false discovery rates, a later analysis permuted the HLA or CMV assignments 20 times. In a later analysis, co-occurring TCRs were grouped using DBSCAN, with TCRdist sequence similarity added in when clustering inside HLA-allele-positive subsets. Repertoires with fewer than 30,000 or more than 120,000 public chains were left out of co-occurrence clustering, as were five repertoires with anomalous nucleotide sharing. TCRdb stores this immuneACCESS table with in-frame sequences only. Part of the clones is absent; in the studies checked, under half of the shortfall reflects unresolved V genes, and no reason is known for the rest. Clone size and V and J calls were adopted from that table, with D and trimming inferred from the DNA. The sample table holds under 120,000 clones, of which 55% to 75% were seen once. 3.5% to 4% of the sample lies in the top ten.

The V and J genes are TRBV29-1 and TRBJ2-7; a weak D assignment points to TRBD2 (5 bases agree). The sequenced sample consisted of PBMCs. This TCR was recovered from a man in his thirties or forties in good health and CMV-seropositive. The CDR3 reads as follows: CSVRAVEGYEQYF. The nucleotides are TGCAGCGTAAGAGCGGTCGAAGGGTACGAGCAGTACTTC.